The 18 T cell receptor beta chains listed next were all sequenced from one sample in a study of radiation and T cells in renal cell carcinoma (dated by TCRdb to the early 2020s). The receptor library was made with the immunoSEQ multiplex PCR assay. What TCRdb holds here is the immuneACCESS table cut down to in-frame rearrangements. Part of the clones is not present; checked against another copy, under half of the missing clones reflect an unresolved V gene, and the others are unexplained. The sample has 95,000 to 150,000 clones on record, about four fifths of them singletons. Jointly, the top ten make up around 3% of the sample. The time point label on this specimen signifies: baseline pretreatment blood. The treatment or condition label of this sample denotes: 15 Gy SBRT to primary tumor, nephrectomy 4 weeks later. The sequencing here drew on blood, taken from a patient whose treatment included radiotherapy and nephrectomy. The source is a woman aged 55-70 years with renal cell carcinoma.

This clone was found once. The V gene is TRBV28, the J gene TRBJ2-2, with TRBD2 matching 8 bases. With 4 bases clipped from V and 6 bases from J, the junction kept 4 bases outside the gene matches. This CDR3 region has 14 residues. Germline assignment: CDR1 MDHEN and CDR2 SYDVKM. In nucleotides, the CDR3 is TGTGCCAGCAGTTGGTACGGGAGGGCCGGGGAGCTGTTTTTT. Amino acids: CASSWYGRAGELFF.

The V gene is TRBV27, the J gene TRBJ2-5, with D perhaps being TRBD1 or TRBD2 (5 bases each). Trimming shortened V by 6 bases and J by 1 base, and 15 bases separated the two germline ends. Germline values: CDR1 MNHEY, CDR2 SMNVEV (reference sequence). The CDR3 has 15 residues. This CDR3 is CASSPWDGGQETQYF. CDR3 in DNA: TGTGCCAGCAGCCCTTGGGATGGGGGCCAAGAGACCCAGTACTTC.

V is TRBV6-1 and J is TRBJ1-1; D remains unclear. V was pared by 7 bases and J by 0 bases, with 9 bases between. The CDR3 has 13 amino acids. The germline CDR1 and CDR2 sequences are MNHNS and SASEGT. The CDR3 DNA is TGTGCCAGCATCGGGCTCCTGAACACTGAAGCTTTCTTT. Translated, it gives CASIGLLNTEAFF.

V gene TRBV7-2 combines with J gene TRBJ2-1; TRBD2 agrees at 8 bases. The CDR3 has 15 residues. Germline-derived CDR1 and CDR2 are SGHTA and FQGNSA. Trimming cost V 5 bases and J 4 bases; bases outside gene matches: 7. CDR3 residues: CASSPSGGVYNEQFF. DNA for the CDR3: TGTGCCAGCAGCCCGTCGGGGGGGGTTTACAATGAGCAGTTCTTC.

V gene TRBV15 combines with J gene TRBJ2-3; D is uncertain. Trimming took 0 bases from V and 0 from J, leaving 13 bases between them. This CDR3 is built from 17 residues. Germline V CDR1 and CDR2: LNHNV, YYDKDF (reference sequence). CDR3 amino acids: CATSRDSSGTSTDTQYF. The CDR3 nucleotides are TGTGCCACCAGCAGAGATAGTTCGGGTACTAGCACAGATACGCAGTATTTT.

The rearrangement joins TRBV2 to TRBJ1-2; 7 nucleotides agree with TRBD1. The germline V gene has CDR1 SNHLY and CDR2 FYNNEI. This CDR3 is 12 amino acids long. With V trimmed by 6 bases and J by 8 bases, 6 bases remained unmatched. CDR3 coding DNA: TGTGCCAGCAGCAGAGGGGGCGCAGGCTACACCTTC. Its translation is CASSRGGAGYTF.

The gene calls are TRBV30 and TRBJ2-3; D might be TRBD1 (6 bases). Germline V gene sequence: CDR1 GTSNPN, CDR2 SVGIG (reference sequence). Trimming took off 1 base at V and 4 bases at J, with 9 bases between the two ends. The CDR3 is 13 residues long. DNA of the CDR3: TGTGCCTGGAGTGCACAGGGCGCAGATACGCAGTATTTT. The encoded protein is CAWSAQGADTQYF.

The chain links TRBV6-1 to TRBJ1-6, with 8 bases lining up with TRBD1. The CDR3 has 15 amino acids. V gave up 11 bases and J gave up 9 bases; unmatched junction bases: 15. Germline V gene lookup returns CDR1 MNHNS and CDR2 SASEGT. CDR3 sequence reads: CAGGPTGTGGSPLHF. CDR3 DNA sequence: TGTGCCGGTGGACCGACCGGGACAGGCGGTTCACCCCTCCACTTT.

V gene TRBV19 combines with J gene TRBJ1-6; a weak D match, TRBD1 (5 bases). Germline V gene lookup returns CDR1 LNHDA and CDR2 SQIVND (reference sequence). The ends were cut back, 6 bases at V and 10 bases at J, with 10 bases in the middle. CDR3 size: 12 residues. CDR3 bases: TGTGCCAGTAGATTGGGGGGATCACCCCTCCACTTT. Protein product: CASRLGGSPLHF.

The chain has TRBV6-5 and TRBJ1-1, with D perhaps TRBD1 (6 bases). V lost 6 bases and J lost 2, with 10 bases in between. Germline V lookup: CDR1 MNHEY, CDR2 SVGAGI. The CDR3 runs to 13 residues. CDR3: CASRGGPNTEAFF. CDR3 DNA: TGTGCCAGCAGGGGGGGGCCTAACACTGAAGCTTTCTTT.

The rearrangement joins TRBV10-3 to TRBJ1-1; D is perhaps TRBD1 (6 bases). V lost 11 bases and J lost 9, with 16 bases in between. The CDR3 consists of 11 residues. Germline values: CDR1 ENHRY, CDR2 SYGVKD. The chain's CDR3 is CASRDTRKAFF. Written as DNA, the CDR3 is TGTGCCTCCCGGGACACCAGAAAAGCTTTCTTT.

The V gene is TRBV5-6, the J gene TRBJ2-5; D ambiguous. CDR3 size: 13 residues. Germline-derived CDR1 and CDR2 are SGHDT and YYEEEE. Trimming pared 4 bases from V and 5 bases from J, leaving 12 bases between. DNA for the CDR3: TGTGCCAGCAGCCCCTGGGGTCTGGAGACCCAGTACTTC. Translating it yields CASSPWGLETQYF. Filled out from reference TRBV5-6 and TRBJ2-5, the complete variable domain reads DAGVTQSPTHLIKTRGQQVTLRCSPKSGHDTVSWYQQALGQGPQFIFQYYEEEERQRGNFPDRFSGHQFPNYSSELNVNALLLGDSALYLCASSPWGLETQYFGPGTRLLVL.

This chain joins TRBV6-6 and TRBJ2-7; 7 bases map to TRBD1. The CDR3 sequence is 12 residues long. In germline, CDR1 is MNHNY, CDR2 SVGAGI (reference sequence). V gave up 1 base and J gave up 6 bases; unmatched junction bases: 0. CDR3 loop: CASSYYRGEQYF. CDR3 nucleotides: TGTGCCAGCAGTTACTACAGGGGCGAGCAGTACTTC.

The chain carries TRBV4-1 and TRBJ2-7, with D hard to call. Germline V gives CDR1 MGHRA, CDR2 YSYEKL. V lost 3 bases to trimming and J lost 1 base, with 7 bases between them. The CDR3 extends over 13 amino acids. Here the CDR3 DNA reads TGCGCCAGCAGCCACAGACCGTCCTACGAGCAGTACTTC. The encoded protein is CASSHRPSYEQYF.

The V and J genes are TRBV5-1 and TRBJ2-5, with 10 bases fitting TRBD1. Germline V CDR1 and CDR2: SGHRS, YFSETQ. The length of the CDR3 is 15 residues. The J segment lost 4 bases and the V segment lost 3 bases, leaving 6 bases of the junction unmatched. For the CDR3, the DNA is TGCGCCAGCAGCTCAGGGACAGGGGCAGCAGAGACCCAGTACTTC. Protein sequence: CASSSGTGAAETQYF.

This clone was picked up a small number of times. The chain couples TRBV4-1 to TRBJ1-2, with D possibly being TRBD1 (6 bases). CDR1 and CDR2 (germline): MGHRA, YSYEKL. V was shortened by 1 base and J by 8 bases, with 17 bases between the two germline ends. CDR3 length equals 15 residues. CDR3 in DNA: TGCGCCAGCAGCCAAGTGGGGGACGGACAGACGGGCTACACCTTC. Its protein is CASSQVGDGQTGYTF.

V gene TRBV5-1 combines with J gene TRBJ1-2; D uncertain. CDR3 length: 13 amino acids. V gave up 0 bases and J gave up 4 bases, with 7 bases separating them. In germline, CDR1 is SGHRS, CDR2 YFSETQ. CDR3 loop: CASSLDGVYGYTF. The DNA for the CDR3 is TGCGCCAGCAGCTTGGATGGGGTCTATGGCTACACCTTC.

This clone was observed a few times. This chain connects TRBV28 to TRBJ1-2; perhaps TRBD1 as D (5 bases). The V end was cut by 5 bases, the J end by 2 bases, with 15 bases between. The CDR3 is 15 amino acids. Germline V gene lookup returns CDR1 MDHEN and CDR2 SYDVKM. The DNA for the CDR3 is TGTGCCAGCAGTGGAGCGGGGGGGATGAACTATGGCTACACCTTC. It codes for CASSGAGGMNYGYTF.